This TCR beta chain was sequenced during a study of beta chain features in type 1 diabetes. Reverse transcription of all isolated RNA meant that expressed TCRB transcripts were sequenced. Profiling relied on immunoSEQ multiplex PCR, and the TCRdb table lists in-frame clones only, not all of them. The data hold about 230,000 clones, with over 8.5% observed a single time. J lost 2 bases, V lost 0 bases, and 12 bases had no gene match. Germline loops: CDR1 SGHDT, CDR2 YYEEEE. The CDR3 runs 18 residues. Whole-study findings and limits: The study found that naive, central memory and Treg TCRB repertoires appeared more similar in patients than in healthy donors.

This clone was observed a handful of times. Its antigen is still unknown. The chain combines TRBV5-6 with TRBJ2-5; 8 bases agree with TRBD2. The sample consisted of naive CD4+ T cells from blood. The TCR was taken from a woman under 30 in good health. The CDR3: CASSLATGPLAGQETQYF. In DNA, the CDR3 is TGTGCCAGCAGCTTGGCGACAGGACCCCTAGCGGGTCAAGAGACCCAGTACTTC.